This T cell receptor beta chain originates from a study of blood T cell repertoires in COVID-19. V was pared by 5 bases and J by 7 bases, with 17 bases between. The CDR3 spans 14 residues. CDR1 is SNHLY, CDR2 FYNNEI, per germline. The assay was immunoSEQ multiplex PCR, and TCRdb's table has in-frame clones only and misses some. The sample has roughly 250,000 clones, 70% to 90% seen once. The receptor was derived from a woman in her thirties who had recovered from COVID-19. This chain uses TRBV2 with TRBJ1-1, with D possibly TRBD1 on 6 matching bases. The sequenced sample consisted of PBMCs or T cells enriched from blood (not recorded which). The DNA for the CDR3 is TGTGCCAGCAGTCCCGTAAACAGGGTCGGTGAAGCTTTCTTT. Translating it yields CASSPVNRVGEAFF. The complete variable domain, with remaining parts taken from reference TRBV2 and TRBJ1-1, reads EPEVTQTPSHQVTQMGQEVILRCVPISNHLYFYWYRQILGQKVEFLVSFYNNEISEKSEIFDDQFSVERPDGSNFTLKIRSTKLEDSAMYFCASSPVNRVGEAFFGQGTRLTVV.